This TCR beta chain was sequenced for a study of T cells expressing NK-cell markers. About the study: Repertoire data for TCR beta were derived from sorted T cells (CD3+CD56+NKG2C+, CD3+CD56+NKG2C- and CD3+CD56-NKG2C+). Study conclusions and caveats: The CD3+CD56-NKG2C+ fraction of a few donors was also led by these clonotypes. Clones of NKG2C+ T cells that had expanded were of unclear HCMV specificity.

The CDR3 totals 14 residues. Germline V gives CDR1 SGHAT, CDR2 FQNNGV. Of note for this clonotype: What it recognizes is unknown.

For TCR beta, cDNA was produced by 5'RACE template switching with UMIs. For each CDR3 protein, TCRdb gives one entry from its re-call of the 5' RACE reads, without DNA. Found here are 550,000 or so distinct CDR3 sequences; the top ten clones hold around 4%. The sequenced material came from blood T cells: a sorted CD56 or NKG2C T cell subset, CD4+ or CD8+ T cells, or bulk PBMC T cells (not recorded which). The rearrangement uses TRBV11-2 and TRBJ2-4. This sequence originates from a man aged 18 to 30 in good health. The CDR3 loop reads CASSLNSREIIQYF. The whole variable domain, remainder taken from reference TRBV11-2 and TRBJ2-4, is EAGVAQSPRYKIIEKRQSVAFWCNPISGHATLYWYQQILGQGPKLLIQFQNNGVVDDSQLPKDRFSAERLKGVDSTLKIQPAKLEDSAVYLCASSLNSREIIQYFGAGTRLSVL.